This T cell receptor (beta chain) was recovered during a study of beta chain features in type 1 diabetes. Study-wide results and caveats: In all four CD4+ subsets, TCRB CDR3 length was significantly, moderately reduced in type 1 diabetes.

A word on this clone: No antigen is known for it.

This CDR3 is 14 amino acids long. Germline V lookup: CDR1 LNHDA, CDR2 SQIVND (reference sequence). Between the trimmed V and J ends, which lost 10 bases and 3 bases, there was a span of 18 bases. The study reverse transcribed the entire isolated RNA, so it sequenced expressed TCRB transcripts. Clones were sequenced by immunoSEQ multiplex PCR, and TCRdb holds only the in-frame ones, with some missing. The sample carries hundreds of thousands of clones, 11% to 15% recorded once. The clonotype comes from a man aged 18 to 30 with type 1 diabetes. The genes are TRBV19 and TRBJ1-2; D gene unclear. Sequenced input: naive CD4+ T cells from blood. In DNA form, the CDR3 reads TGTGCCACTGGTAGAGGGAAGGAGTACTATGGCTACACCTTC. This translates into CATGRGKEYYGYTF.